The 24 T cell receptor beta chains below all came from one sample that was sequenced in a study of blood T cell repertoires in COVID-19. The assay was immunoSEQ multiplex PCR, and TCRdb's table has in-frame clones only and misses some. Of some 190,000 clones in the sample, 85% to 90% are singletons; the top ten hold around 1.5%. Sequencing was performed on peripheral blood. The source of these receptors is a young man with active or convalescent COVID-19.

This chain connects TRBV6-1 to TRBJ2-1; D is unclear. There are 17 residues in the CDR3. Looked up from germline, CDR1 is MNHNS and CDR2 is SASEGT. Trimming cost V 2 bases and J 0 bases, with 14 bases left between them. The CDR3 DNA follows: TGTGCCAGCAGTGAAAGTTGGGCTATCTCCTCCTACAATGAGCAGTTCTTC. It translates to CASSESWAISSYNEQFF.

This clone is a singleton in its sample. The V and J genes are TRBV9 and TRBJ2-2, with D maybe TRBD1 (6 bases). V was pared by 1 base and J by 9 bases, with 10 bases between. CDR3 length: 13 residues. The germline V gene encodes CDR1 SGDLS and CDR2 YYNGEE. CDR3 in DNA: TGTGCCAGCAGCGTAATTGGGGGCCGGGAGCTGTTTTTT. Protein product: CASSVIGGRELFF.

The genes are TRBV9 and TRBJ1-4; D ambiguous. Trimming shortened V by 3 bases and J by 2 bases, and 11 bases separated the two germline ends. Germline V CDR1 and CDR2: SGDLS, YYNGEE. The CDR3 covers 15 residues. The CDR3 DNA sequence: TGTGCCAGCAGCGCCTCGACGGGGACTAATGAAAAACTGTTTTTT. Translation: CASSASTGTNEKLFF.

This chain connects TRBV3-1 (or the pseudogene TRBV3-2) to TRBJ2-3; 10 nucleotides match TRBD1. The germline V gene encodes CDR1 LGHDT and CDR2 YNNKEL (reference sequence). This CDR3 spans 19 amino acids. V was pared by 7 bases and J by 0 bases, with 16 bases of the junction left unmatched. The CDR3 spells CASTNKVLGQGVSTDTQYF. The CDR3 nucleotides read TGTGCCAGCACCAATAAGGTGTTAGGACAGGGGGTGAGCACAGATACGCAGTATTTT.

The chain joins TRBV7-2 to TRBJ2-7; 7 bases align to TRBD2. The CDR3 extends over 13 amino acids. Germline values: CDR1 SGHTA, CDR2 FQGNSA. V shed 5 bases, J shed 7 bases, and the junction held 8 bases outside the gene matches. The CDR3 DNA follows: TGTGCCAGCAGCCCGGCGGGAGTGAGGGAGCAGTACTTC. Protein product: CASSPAGVREQYF.

Notes on this clone: Other DNA sequences from this sample encode an identical CDR3 as well. This rearrangement joins TRBV5-1 to TRBJ1-3; a possible D gene is TRBD1 (5 bases). Germline V gene data show CDR1 as SGHRS and CDR2 as YFSETQ. This CDR3 spans 14 amino acids. Trimming took off 1 base at V and 4 bases at J, with 9 bases between the two ends. DNA for the CDR3: TGCGCCAGCAGCTTGCAGGGTACGGGAAACACCATATATTTT. Protein product: CASSLQGTGNTIYF. The variable domain in full, completed from reference TRBV5-1 and TRBJ1-3, reads KAGVTQTPRYLIKTRGQQVTLSCSPISGHRSVSWYQQTPGQGLQFLFEYFSETQRNKGNFPGRFSGRQFSNSRSEMNVSTLELGDSALYLCASSLQGTGNTIYFGEGSWLTVV.

This rearrangement joins TRBV3-1 (or the pseudogene TRBV3-2) to TRBJ1-5; D is possibly TRBD1 (5 bases). The germline V gene has CDR1 LGHDT and CDR2 YNNKEL (reference sequence). The CDR3 loop spans 14 amino acids. V lost 2 bases to trimming and J lost 7 bases, with 12 bases between them. CDR3 amino acids: CASSQNQGRQPQHF. The CDR3 DNA is TGTGCCAGCAGCCAAAACCAGGGAAGGCAGCCCCAGCATTTT.

The chain recombines TRBV7-2 with TRBJ1-6, with D hard to call. Trimming pared 1 base from V and 8 bases from J, leaving 12 bases between. In germline, CDR1 is SGHTA, CDR2 FQGNSA. The CDR3 runs to 15 residues. The CDR3 sequence is CASSLVAALDSPLHF. CDR3 DNA: TGTGCCAGCAGCTTAGTAGCCGCCCTAGATTCACCCCTCCACTTT.

The chain is built from TRBV9 and TRBJ2-1, with 8 bases lining up with TRBD1. The J segment lost 5 bases and the V segment lost 2 bases, leaving 9 bases of the junction unmatched. Germline V CDR1 and CDR2: SGDLS, YYNGEE. The CDR3 is made up of 16 amino acids. In nucleotides, the CDR3 is TGTGCCAGCAGCGTTTTCGCGACAGGGGCGGACAATGAGCAGTTCTTC. Its translation is CASSVFATGADNEQFF.

The chain employs TRBV3-1 (or the pseudogene TRBV3-2) and TRBJ1-2; 7 bases agree with TRBD1. In germline, CDR1 is LGHDT, CDR2 YNNKEL (reference sequence). With 5 bases clipped from V and 8 bases from J, the junction kept 14 bases outside the gene matches. The CDR3 covers 15 residues. CDR3 nucleotide sequence: TGTGCCAGCAGCTGGGACAGTGTTCGGGAGTGGGGCTACACCTTC. Translating it yields CASSWDSVREWGYTF.

The rearrangement links TRBV6-6 to TRBJ2-1; 8 nucleotides agree with TRBD2. Germline V CDR1 and CDR2: MNHNY, SVGAGI (reference sequence). The CDR3 has 15 residues. The V segment lost 5 bases and the J segment 5 bases; nucleotides outside the gene matches: 8. CDR3 bases: TGTGCCAGCAGTCGCACTAGCGGCCTGAACAATGAGCAGTTCTTC. Its translation is CASSRTSGLNNEQFF.

The chain employs TRBV6-2 or TRBV6-3 and TRBJ2-7, with 7 bases aligning to TRBD1. The V gene end was trimmed by 2 bases and the J gene end by 0 bases; junction bases not matched to a gene: 4. The V gene's germline CDR1 is MNHEY and CDR2 SVGEGT. The CDR3 has 15 amino acids. CDR3 loop: CASSYQTGFSYEQYF. For the CDR3, the DNA is TGTGCCAGCAGTTACCAGACAGGGTTCTCCTACGAGCAGTACTTC.

The table lists this clone with a count of one. The chain has TRBV5-1 and TRBJ2-4; TRBD1 might be the D (5 bases). V dropped 4 bases and J dropped 8 bases, with 16 bases sitting between them. Germline V gene data show CDR1 as SGHRS and CDR2 as YFSETQ. This CDR3 is 14 amino acids long. The DNA for the CDR3 is TGCGCCAGCAGCCCGATTAGGGGTTCGGACATTCAGTACTTC. This encodes CASSPIRGSDIQYF.

The chain carries TRBV19 and TRBJ2-3; possible D gene TRBD2, 5 bases. V was cut by 6 bases and J by 0 bases, with 10 bases left in between. The germline V gene encodes CDR1 LNHDA and CDR2 SQIVND (reference sequence). The CDR3 is made up of 14 amino acids. The CDR3 spells CASRRAGSTDTQYF. The CDR3 DNA reads as TGTGCCAGTAGGAGGGCGGGTAGCACAGATACGCAGTATTTT.

This clone came up once. The CDR3 sequence is CASSEPGGTGYSGGYTF. For the CDR3, the DNA is TGTGCCAGCAGTGAACCGGGAGGGACAGGGTATTCGGGTGGCTACACCTTC. The chain has TRBV25-1 and TRBJ1-2; 9 nucleotides line up with TRBD1. Germline-derived CDR1 and CDR2 are MGHDK and SYGVNS. J was trimmed by 7 bases and V by 2 bases; bases with no gene match: 14. This CDR3 contains 17 residues.

V gene TRBV2 combines with J gene TRBJ2-1, with D perhaps TRBD2 (6 bases). The CDR3 length is 15 residues. V lost 0 bases and J 6 bases, leaving 12 bases between the germline ends. Germline lookup yields CDR1 SNHLY and CDR2 FYNNEI. The CDR3 loop is CASSEALWGVNEQFF. CDR3 in DNA: TGTGCCAGCAGTGAAGCCCTCTGGGGGGTCAATGAGCAGTTCTTC. The full variable domain, in which reference TRBV2 and TRBJ2-1 provide the parts outside the CDR3, is EPEVTQTPSHQVTQMGQEVILRCVPISNHLYFYWYRQILGQKVEFLVSFYNNEISEKSEIFDDQFSVERPDGSNFTLKIRSTKLEDSAMYFCASSEALWGVNEQFFGPGTRLTVL.

This clone showed up just a few times. The rearrangement joins TRBV19 to TRBJ2-1; D perhaps matches TRBD1 (5 bases). From germline, CDR1 is LNHDA and CDR2 SQIVND (reference sequence). This CDR3 contains 15 residues. Trimming stripped 5 bases from V and 3 bases from J, with 14 bases between. The CDR3 region has the DNA TGTGCCAGTAGTTTTCCCCAGGGTGGCTACAATGAGCAGTTCTTC. Translation gives CASSFPQGGYNEQFF.

The chain carries TRBV7-9 and TRBJ2-1; 9 nucleotides align to TRBD2. Germline values: CDR1 SEHNR, CDR2 FQNEAQ (reference sequence). J was trimmed by 9 bases and V by 4 bases; bases with no gene match: 7. There are 14 residues in the CDR3. The CDR3 protein is CASSSGLALGEQFF. In DNA form, the CDR3 reads TGTGCCAGCAGCTCGGGACTAGCTCTGGGTGAGCAGTTCTTC.

V gene TRBV28 combines with J gene TRBJ2-3, with 7 positions matching TRBD2. The CDR3 is made up of 15 amino acids. Germline V gives CDR1 MDHEN, CDR2 SYDVKM. V was pared by 4 bases and J by 2 bases, with 6 bases of the junction left unmatched. The CDR3, as DNA: TGTGCCAGCAGTTCGCAGCGGGAACCCACAGATACGCAGTATTTT. Encoded protein: CASSSQREPTDTQYF.

CDR3 protein: CAISESTVNEKLFF. CDR3 in DNA: TGTGCCATCAGTGAGTCGACAGTAAATGAAAAACTGTTTTTT. The chain recombines TRBV10-3 with TRBJ1-4, with a possible D match to TRBD1 (5 bases). V shed 0 bases and J shed 5 bases, with 7 bases lying between them. The CDR3 runs 14 residues. Germline V lookup: CDR1 ENHRY, CDR2 SYGVKD.

For the CDR3, the DNA is TGTGCCACCAGCCCCGCGGGTATAGGCAATCAGCCCCAGCATTTT. Translating gives CATSPAGIGNQPQHF. This chain links TRBV24-1 with TRBJ1-5; D gene ambiguous. The V end lost 7 bases, the J end lost 2 bases, and 14 bases lay between the germline ends. The CDR3 is made up of 15 amino acids. CDR1 and CDR2 (germline): KGHDR, SFDVKD.

The chain recombines TRBV7-9 with TRBJ2-1, with D unresolved. CDR1 is SEHNR, CDR2 FQNEAQ, per germline (reference sequence). This CDR3 contains 15 residues. V lost 0 bases to trimming and J lost 5 bases, with 11 bases between them. The CDR3 sequence is CASSLARGPDNEQFF. The CDR3 coding sequence is TGTGCCAGCAGCTTAGCGCGTGGGCCCGACAATGAGCAGTTCTTC.

The rearrangement joins TRBV9 to TRBJ1-3, with D possibly being TRBD1 (5 bases). The germline gives CDR1 SGDLS, CDR2 YYNGEE. This CDR3 comprises 17 residues. V shed 3 bases and J shed 8 bases, with 24 bases lying between them. In DNA, the CDR3 is TGTGCCAGCAGCGCCGACTGGGGAGGACTGGGACGTTACACCATATATTTT. Its protein is CASSADWGGLGRYTIYF.

The rearrangement joins TRBV4-2 to TRBJ2-6; 11 bases are shared with TRBD1. Germline V lookup: CDR1 LGHNA, CDR2 YNFKEQ. V trimming: 5 bases; J trimming: 1 base; junction bases outside the gene matches: 4. The CDR3 consists of 17 residues. CDR3 sequence reads: CASSARDRGSGANVLTF. For the CDR3, the DNA is TGTGCCAGCAGCGCCCGGGACAGGGGGTCTGGGGCCAACGTCCTGACTTTC.